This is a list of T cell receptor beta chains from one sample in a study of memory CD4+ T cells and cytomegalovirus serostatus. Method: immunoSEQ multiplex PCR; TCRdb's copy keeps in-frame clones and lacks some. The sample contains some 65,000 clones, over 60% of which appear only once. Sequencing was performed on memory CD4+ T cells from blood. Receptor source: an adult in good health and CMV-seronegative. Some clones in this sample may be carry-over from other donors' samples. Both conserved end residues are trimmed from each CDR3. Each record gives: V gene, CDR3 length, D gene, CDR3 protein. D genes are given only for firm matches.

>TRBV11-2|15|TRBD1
ASSFSIGQGSSYEQY
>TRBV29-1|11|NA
SVGGSGSDGYT
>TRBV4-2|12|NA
ASSQERGWSTQY
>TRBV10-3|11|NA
AISVTGNTEAF
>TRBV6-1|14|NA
ASSEDYRVPGYGYT
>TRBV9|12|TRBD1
ASSAGQGVGEQF
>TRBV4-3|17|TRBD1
ASSQIVLSARGPGNTIY
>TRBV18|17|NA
ASSPPLKQGLTRNQPQH
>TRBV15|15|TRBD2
ATSRLPMGRGLDTQY
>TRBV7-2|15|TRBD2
ASSFTGTSGISVTKY
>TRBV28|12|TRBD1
ASSLTGPNYGYT
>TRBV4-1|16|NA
ASSQFLPGLSSGNTIY
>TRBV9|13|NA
ASSVGGTLYGEQF
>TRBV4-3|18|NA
ASSQEPLRGRQSNTGELF
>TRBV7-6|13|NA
ASSLESRLNTEAF
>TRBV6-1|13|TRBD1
ASSVEGQGGRKLF
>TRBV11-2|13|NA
ASSLPGATNEKLF
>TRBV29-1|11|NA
SAGGGNTGELF
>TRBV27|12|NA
ASSIDRSNQPQH
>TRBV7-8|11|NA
ASSSRQNQPQH
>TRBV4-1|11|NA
ASQADSTDTQY
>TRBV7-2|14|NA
ASRPGGSSGANVLT
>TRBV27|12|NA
ASSQYGSRDEQY
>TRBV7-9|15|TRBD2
ASSSPSGGRVTDTQY
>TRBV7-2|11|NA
ASRQFDNQPQH
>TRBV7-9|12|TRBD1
ASSTTGVNSPLH
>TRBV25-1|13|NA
ASRKGTGKYSPLH
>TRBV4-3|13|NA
ASSQAYLRGTEAF
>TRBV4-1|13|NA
ASSQEGLSTDTQY
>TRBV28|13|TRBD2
ASRPSGRGGYEQY
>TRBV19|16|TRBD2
ASSIGWTSRAAKNIQY
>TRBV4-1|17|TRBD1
ASSQDPTLTGSSTDTQY
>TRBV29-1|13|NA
SVVISRGLPNEQF
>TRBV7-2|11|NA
ASSGLRNTEAF
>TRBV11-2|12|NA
ASSFGDNSYEQY
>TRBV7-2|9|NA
ASSLRGEQY
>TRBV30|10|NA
AWSTGADTQY
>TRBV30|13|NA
AWSVRQAYTGELF
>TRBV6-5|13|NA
ASSRSGTLNEKLF
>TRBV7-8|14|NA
ASSSPYRDGLNEQF
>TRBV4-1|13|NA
ASSALGLSGNTIY
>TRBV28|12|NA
ASSLSGFAYEQY
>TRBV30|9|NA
AWSVAGELF
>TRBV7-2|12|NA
ASSLGANTGELF
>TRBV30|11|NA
AWSEGMDQPQH
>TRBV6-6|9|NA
ASTWGYGYT
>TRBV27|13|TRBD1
ASSLQAGQSLPLH
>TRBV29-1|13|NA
SVALGDGSSAEQY